The 14 T cell receptor beta chains presented below share a single source sample, sequenced in a study of blood T cell repertoires in COVID-19. Some clones are missing from TCRdb's copy, which holds only in-frame ones; the method was immunoSEQ multiplex PCR. This sample has roughly 330,000 clones, with approximately 88% found just once. Sequenced sample: PBMCs or T cells enriched from blood (not recorded which). These receptors all come from a man younger than 40 who had recovered from COVID-19.

The chain combines TRBV28 with TRBJ1-5; tentative D call: TRBD1 (6 bases). V lost 7 bases to trimming and J lost 5 bases, with 15 bases between them. The CDR3 totals 14 residues. Germline V CDR1 and CDR2: MDHEN, SYDVKM. In nucleotides, the CDR3 is TGTGCCAGCATATCGGGGGGCGAGGATCAGCCCCAGCATTTT. This sequence encodes CASISGGEDQPQHF. Full variable domain (rest looked up from reference TRBV28 and TRBJ1-5): DVKVTQSSRYLVKRTGEKVFLECVQDMDHENMFWYRQDPGLGLRLIYFSYDVKMKEKGDIPEGYSVSREKKERFSLILESASTNQTSMYLCASISGGEDQPQHFGDGTRLSIL.

The chain carries TRBV9 and TRBJ2-3, with 8 bases identical to TRBD2. This CDR3 comprises 16 residues. Germline-derived CDR1 and CDR2 are SGDLS and YYNGEE. J gave up 0 bases and V 4 bases, and 7 bases lay outside the gene matches. CDR3 coding DNA: TGTGCCAGCAGCCGGGAGGGGGGCCTCAGCACAGATACGCAGTATTTT. Translating gives CASSREGGLSTDTQYF.

This chain connects TRBV5-1 to TRBJ2-2; the D gene is possibly TRBD2 (6 bases). The CDR3 is made up of 13 amino acids. Trimming removed 5 bases from V and 9 bases from J, with 14 bases in between. The germline CDR1 and CDR2 sequences are SGHRS and YFSETQ. CDR3: CASSPGVVWELFF. The CDR3 DNA reads as TGCGCCAGCAGTCCGGGGGTAGTTTGGGAGCTGTTTTTT.

The chain is built from TRBV2 and TRBJ2-2, with 11 nucleotides matching TRBD1. Per the germline V gene, CDR1 is SNHLY and CDR2 is FYNNEI. V was clipped by 7 bases and J by 5 bases; unmatched bases: 6. This CDR3 has 15 amino acids. The CDR3 bases are TGTGCCAGCAACCCGGGACAGGGGGGGACCGGGGAGCTGTTTTTT. Amino acids: CASNPGQGGTGELFF. Variable domain in full (rest from reference TRBV2 and TRBJ2-2): EPEVTQTPSHQVTQMGQEVILRCVPISNHLYFYWYRQILGQKVEFLVSFYNNEISEKSEIFDDQFSVERPDGSNFTLKIRSTKLEDSAMYFCASNPGQGGTGELFFGEGSRLTVL.

V and J are TRBV14 and TRBJ1-6; TRBD1 aligns across 10 bases. The CDR3 consists of 18 residues. The trim removed 4 bases at V and 1 base at J, leaving 7 bases unmatched. Germline V CDR1 and CDR2: SGHDN, FVKESK. CDR3 bases: TGTGCCAGCAGCCCTCCCGGGACAGGGGAATCCTATAATTCACCCCTCCACTTT. Residues: CASSPPGTGESYNSPLHF.

The chain combines TRBV30 with TRBJ1-2, with TRBD1 identical over 10 bases. The V gene end was trimmed by 2 bases and the J gene end by 3 bases; junction bases not matched to a gene: 6. Germline assignment: CDR1 GTSNPN and CDR2 SVGIG (reference sequence). The CDR3 consists of 15 residues. The CDR3 DNA reads as TGTGCCTGGAGTACCGGGACAGGGGCCCACTATGGCTACACCTTC. This codes for CAWSTGTGAHYGYTF. The variable domain in full, completed from reference TRBV30 and TRBJ1-2, reads SQTIHQWPATLVQPVGSPLSLECTVEGTSNPNLYWYRQAAGRGLQLLFYSVGIGQISSEVPQNLSASRPQDRQFILSSKKLLLSDSGFYLCAWSTGTGAHYGYTFGSGTRLTVV.

The rearrangement links TRBV7-9 to TRBJ1-2; tentative D call: TRBD1 (5 bases). Trimming removed 3 bases from V and 4 bases from J, with 12 bases in between. Germline loops: CDR1 SEHNR, CDR2 FQNEAQ (reference sequence). This CDR3 comprises 14 residues. CDR3 nucleotides: TGTGCCAGCAGCTTTGGGCAGGGTGGCTATGGCTACACCTTC. Translation gives CASSFGQGGYGYTF.

The V and J genes are TRBV6-5 and TRBJ1-1, with a weak D call TRBD1 (6 bases). This CDR3 region has 15 residues. CDR1 MNHEY and CDR2 SVGAGI come from the germline V gene. Trimming pared 7 bases from V and 5 bases from J, leaving 20 bases between. In DNA, the CDR3 is TGTGCCAGCAACCTTCTTACCGGACAGAGGACTGAAGCTTTCTTT. Protein sequence: CASNLLTGQRTEAFF.

The chain combines TRBV5-1 with TRBJ1-4; 8 positions match TRBD1. CDR1 is SGHRS, CDR2 YFSETQ, per germline. CDR3 length equals 16 residues. With V trimmed by 4 bases and J by 4 bases, 9 bases remained unmatched. CDR3 sequence (DNA): TGCGCCAGCAGCCCGACAGGGGAGCTTGGTAATGAAAAACTGTTTTTT. It codes for CASSPTGELGNEKLFF.

As DNA, the CDR3 is TGTGCCAGCAGCTTTGGCAGGCGCTATAACTATGGCTACACCTTC. Its translation: CASSFGRRYNYGYTF. The genes are TRBV7-8 and TRBJ1-2; D gene uncertain. V was pared by 3 bases and J by 1 base, with 12 bases between. Germline assignment: CDR1 SGHVS and CDR2 FQNEAQ. The CDR3 loop spans 15 amino acids.

V is TRBV11-3 and J is TRBJ2-3; 7 bases line up with TRBD1. CDR3 length equals 15 residues. The junction had 9 bases not matched to a gene; V was cut back by 5 bases and J by 4 bases. Germline V gene sequence: CDR1 SGHNT, CDR2 YENEEA. The CDR3 loop is CASSEGQLGADTQYF. DNA for the CDR3: TGTGCCAGCAGCGAGGGACAGCTCGGGGCAGATACGCAGTATTTT.

This CDR3 is CASSVLGRVSYVGSNQPQHF. CDR3 DNA: TGTGCCAGCAGTGTGCTGGGCAGGGTCTCTTATGTTGGCAGCAATCAGCCCCAGCATTTT. The chain has TRBV2 and TRBJ1-5, with TRBD1 as a possible D gene (5 bases). The CDR3 consists of 20 residues. Per germline, CDR1 SNHLY and CDR2 FYNNEI. V was clipped by 4 bases and J by 1 base, with 26 bases between them.

The rearrangement links TRBV19 to TRBJ2-7, with D maybe TRBD1 (5 bases). The V end lost 2 bases, the J end lost 2 bases, and 10 bases lay between the germline ends. Germline V gives CDR1 LNHDA, CDR2 SQIVND (reference sequence). The CDR3 runs to 14 residues. This CDR3 reads CASSIQGWTYEQYF. The CDR3 DNA reads as TGTGCCAGTAGTATACAGGGATGGACCTACGAGCAGTACTTC.

The V call is TRBV5-4, the J call TRBJ1-2; no firm D call. The ends were cut back, 0 bases at V and 3 bases at J, with 9 bases in the middle. Germline lookup yields CDR1 SGHNT and CDR2 YYREEE (reference sequence). The CDR3 spans 14 residues. The CDR3 here is CASSLGVGDYGYTF. Here the CDR3 DNA reads TGTGCCAGCAGCTTGGGAGTCGGGGACTATGGCTACACCTTC.